One and the same sample provided the 15 T cell receptor beta chains below, sequenced in a study of T cells in Graves' hyperthyroidism and ophthalmopathy. Researchers took RNA transcripts and amplified the TCR beta CDR3 regions from them. The HTBI primer set was used in a first-round RT-PCR of the TCR CDR3. A single record per CDR3 protein comes from TCRdb applying MiXCR to the multiplex PCR reads. The profile covers about half a million distinct CDR3 sequences, with about 24% appearing a single time and 11% taken by the ten largest. Sequencing used blood. These receptors originate from a woman aged 25-40 years with Graves' ophthalmopathy.

This clonotype was observed many times. The V gene is TRBV6-2 or TRBV6-3, the J gene TRBJ2-7, with 7 bases aligning to TRBD1. Trimming removed 7 bases from V and 2 bases from J; junction bases left unmatched: 11. Per the germline V gene, CDR1 is MNHEY and CDR2 is SVGEGT. The CDR3 has 15 residues. CDR3 loop: CASTQRWTGAYEQYF. CDR3 bases: TGTGCCAGCACCCAGCGTTGGACAGGAGCCTACGAGCAGTACTTC.

The table lists this clonotype with many counts. V gene TRBV5-1 combines with J gene TRBJ1-1; D may be TRBD1 (5 bases). The V and J ends lost 0 bases and 6 bases respectively, with 15 bases between them. This CDR3 is built from 15 residues. Germline CDR1 SGHRS, CDR2 YFSETQ. In DNA form, the CDR3 reads TGCGCCAGCAGCTTGGCCTCGGAGGGGTGGGCTGAAGCTTTCTTT. Its protein is CASSLASEGWAEAFF.

This clonotype was seen repeatedly, ten times or more. The rearrangement uses TRBV5-1 and TRBJ1-1, with a tentative D call TRBD1 (5 bases). This CDR3 region has 14 residues. V gave up 0 bases and J gave up 6 bases, with 12 bases separating them. CDR1 SGHRS and CDR2 YFSETQ come from the germline V gene. This chain's CDR3 is CASSLGQGRAEAFF. The CDR3 DNA reads as TGCGCCAGCAGCTTGGGGCAGGGACGGGCTGAAGCTTTCTTT.

As for this clonotype: One base away lies a much larger clone, so this may be a sequencing read error. V is TRBV27 and J is TRBJ2-7; 7 positions match TRBD2. The V gene end was trimmed by 5 bases and the J gene end by 1 base; junction bases not matched to a gene: 5. The length of the CDR3 is 14 residues. Germline CDR1 MNHEY, CDR2 SMNVEV (reference sequence). The CDR3 DNA reads as TGTGCCAGCAGTCCCAGCGGGGCTTCCTACGAGCAGTACTTC. Translation: CASSPSGASYEQYF.

The chain has TRBV4-2 and TRBJ1-2, with 7 bases aligning to TRBD1. The CDR3 contains 14 residues. V gave up 0 bases and J gave up 5 bases; unmatched junction bases: 3. Germline CDR1 LGHNA, CDR2 YNFKEQ. The CDR3 DNA sequence: TGTGCCAGCAGCCAAGACAGGGGGGTTTATGGCTACACCTTC. Protein sequence: CASSQDRGVYGYTF.

This clonotype appeared many times. This sequence joins TRBV6-2 or TRBV6-3 and TRBJ2-7; D might be TRBD2 (7 bases). In germline, CDR1 is MNHEY, CDR2 SVGEGT. The CDR3 runs 19 residues. Between the trimmed V and J ends, which lost 0 bases and 1 base, there was a span of 22 bases. The CDR3 region has the DNA TGTGCCAGCAGTTACTCGAATCCGGGGGGCTCGACAACTTCCTACGAGCAGTACTTC. Encoded protein: CASSYSNPGGSTTSYEQYF.

This clonotype came up many times. The rearrangement links TRBV6-1 to TRBJ1-5; 8 positions match TRBD1. The CDR3 runs to 13 residues. J lost 8 bases, V lost 8 bases, and 8 bases had no gene match. CDR1 and CDR2 (germline): MNHNS, SASEGT. CDR3: CASASTGAKPQHF. CDR3 nucleotides: TGTGCCAGCGCTTCGACAGGGGCGAAGCCCCAGCATTTT.

This clonotype was seen ten or more times. This chain's CDR3 is CASSEYRTVNTGELFF. CDR3 DNA: TGTGCCAGCAGTGAATATAGGACAGTGAACACCGGGGAGCTGTTTTTT. This chain links TRBV25-1 with TRBJ2-2, with a weak D call TRBD1 (6 bases). The germline V gene has CDR1 MGHDK and CDR2 SYGVNS. The germline V and J ends were trimmed by 0 bases and 1 base, with 9 bases remaining between them. This CDR3 region has 16 residues.

This clonotype was picked up many times. The gene calls are TRBV29-1 and TRBJ2-4; TRBD1 agrees at 8 bases. The V segment lost 5 bases and the J segment 1 base; nucleotides outside the gene matches: 4. CDR3 length: 14 amino acids. Per the germline V gene, CDR1 is SQVTM and CDR2 is ANQGSEA. The CDR3: CSVRQGRAKNIQYF. CDR3 in DNA: TGCAGCGTTAGACAGGGGAGGGCCAAAAACATTCAGTACTTC.

The sample holds many counts of this clonotype. The V call is TRBV12-3 or TRBV12-4, the J call TRBJ2-3, with 8 bases that match TRBD2. There are 16 residues in the CDR3. J lost 1 base, V lost 8 bases, and 11 bases had no gene match. CDR3: CASDSFGRGGTDTQYF. CDR3 nucleotide sequence: TGTGCCAGCGATTCCTTCGGGCGGGGGGGCACAGATACGCAGTATTTT.

The chain is built from TRBV29-1 and TRBJ2-7; D assignment may be TRBD1 or TRBD2 (5 bases each). Deletions cut 4 bases from V and 2 bases from J, with 9 bases between. CDR1 is SQVTM and CDR2 is ANQGSEA in the germline V gene. This CDR3 comprises 12 residues. CDR3 DNA: TGCAGCGTTGTAAGGGGACCCTACGAGCAGTACTTC. Amino acid sequence: CSVVRGPYEQYF.

This clonotype was recorded many times. The CDR3 region has the DNA TGTGCCAGCAGCAAAAGCCAGGGGGAGAGCACTGAAGCTTTCTTT. Amino acids: CASSKSQGESTEAFF. The rearrangement uses TRBV12-3 or TRBV12-4 and TRBJ1-1; 7 bases fit TRBD1. The CDR3 has 15 amino acids. J lost 4 bases, V lost 6 bases, and 11 bases had no gene match.

This clonotype was seen only a few times. The chain joins TRBV27 to TRBJ2-5, with D perhaps TRBD1 (6 bases). In germline, CDR1 is MNHEY, CDR2 SMNVEV (reference sequence). Trimming took 4 bases from V and 2 from J, leaving 11 bases between them. The CDR3 has 14 amino acids. CDR3 sequence reads: CASSSGTSQETQYF. The CDR3 DNA follows: TGTGCCAGCAGTTCTGGGACATCTCAAGAGACCCAGTACTTC.

The sample holds many counts of this clonotype. The CDR3 spells CASSSGTVQETQYF. The CDR3 region has the DNA TGTGCCAGCAGCTCAGGGACAGTCCAAGAGACCCAGTACTTC. The chain couples TRBV7-9 to TRBJ2-5; TRBD1 matches 7 bases. This CDR3 contains 14 residues. Trimming took 4 bases from V and 1 from J; bases not matched to a gene: 3. The germline V gene has CDR1 SEHNR and CDR2 FQNEAQ (reference sequence).

The chain has TRBV2 and TRBJ2-5; D perhaps matches TRBD2 (5 bases). V was clipped by 10 bases and J by 2 bases, with 14 bases between them. The CDR3 contains 13 residues. Germline V gene sequence: CDR1 SNHLY, CDR2 FYNNEI. CDR3 DNA sequence: TGTGCCACCAGAGCGGACGGTCAAGAGACCCAGTACTTC. Its translation: CATRADGQETQYF.